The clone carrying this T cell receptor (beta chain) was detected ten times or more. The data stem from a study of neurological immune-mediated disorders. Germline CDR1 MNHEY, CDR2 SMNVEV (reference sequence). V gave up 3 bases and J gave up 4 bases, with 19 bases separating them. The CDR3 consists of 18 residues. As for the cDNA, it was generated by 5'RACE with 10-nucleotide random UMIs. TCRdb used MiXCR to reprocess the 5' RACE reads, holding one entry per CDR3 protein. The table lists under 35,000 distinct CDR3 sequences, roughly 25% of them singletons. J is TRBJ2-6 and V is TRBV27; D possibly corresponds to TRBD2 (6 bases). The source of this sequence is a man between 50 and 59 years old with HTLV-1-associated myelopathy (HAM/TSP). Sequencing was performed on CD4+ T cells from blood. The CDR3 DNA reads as TGTGCCAGCAGTTTGGACTATGAGGGGCATGGAGGGGCCAACGTCCTGACTTTC. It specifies CASSLDYEGHGGANVLTF.